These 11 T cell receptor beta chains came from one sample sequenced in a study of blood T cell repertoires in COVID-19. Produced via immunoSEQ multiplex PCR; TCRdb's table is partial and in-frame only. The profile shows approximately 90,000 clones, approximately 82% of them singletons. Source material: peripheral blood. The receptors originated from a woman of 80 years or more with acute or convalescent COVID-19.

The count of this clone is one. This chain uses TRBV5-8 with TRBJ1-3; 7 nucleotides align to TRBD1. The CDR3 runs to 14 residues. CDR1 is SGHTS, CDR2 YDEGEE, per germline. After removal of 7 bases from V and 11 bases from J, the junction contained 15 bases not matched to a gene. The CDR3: CASVFDRVELAIYF. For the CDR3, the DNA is TGTGCCAGCGTATTCGACAGGGTCGAACTGGCCATATATTTT.

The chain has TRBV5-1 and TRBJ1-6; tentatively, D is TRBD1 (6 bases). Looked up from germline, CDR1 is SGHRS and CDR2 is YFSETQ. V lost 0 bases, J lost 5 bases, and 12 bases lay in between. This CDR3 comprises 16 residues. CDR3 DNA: TGCGCCAGCAGCTTGGAACCGCCAGGGGATAATTCACCCCTCCACTTT. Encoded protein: CASSLEPPGDNSPLHF.

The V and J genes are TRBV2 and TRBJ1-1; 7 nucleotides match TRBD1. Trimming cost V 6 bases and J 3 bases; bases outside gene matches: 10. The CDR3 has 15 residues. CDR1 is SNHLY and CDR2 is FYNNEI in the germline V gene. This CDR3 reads CASSRPGQAYTEAFF. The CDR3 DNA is TGTGCCAGCAGCAGGCCAGGACAGGCCTACACTGAAGCTTTCTTT.

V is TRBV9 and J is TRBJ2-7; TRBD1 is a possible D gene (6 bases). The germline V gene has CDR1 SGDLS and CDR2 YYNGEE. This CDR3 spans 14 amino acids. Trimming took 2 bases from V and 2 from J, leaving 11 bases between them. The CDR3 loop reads CASSVGQSAYEQYF. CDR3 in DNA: TGTGCCAGCAGCGTTGGACAGTCGGCCTACGAGCAGTACTTC.

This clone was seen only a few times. The CDR3, as DNA: TGTGCCAGTAGTATTGGGGCCGGGGGATCCACCGGGGAGCTGTTTTTT. Protein product: CASSIGAGGSTGELFF. The V and J genes are TRBV19 and TRBJ2-2; possible D gene TRBD2, 6 bases. The CDR3 runs to 16 residues. Trimming cost V 3 bases and J 4 bases, with 15 bases left between them. From germline, CDR1 is LNHDA and CDR2 SQIVND (reference sequence).

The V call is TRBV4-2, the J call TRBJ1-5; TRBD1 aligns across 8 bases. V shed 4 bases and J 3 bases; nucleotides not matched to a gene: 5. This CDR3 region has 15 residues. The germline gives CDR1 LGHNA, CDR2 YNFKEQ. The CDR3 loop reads CASSLGTGPNQPQHF. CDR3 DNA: TGTGCCAGCAGCCTCGGGACAGGTCCCAATCAGCCCCAGCATTTT.

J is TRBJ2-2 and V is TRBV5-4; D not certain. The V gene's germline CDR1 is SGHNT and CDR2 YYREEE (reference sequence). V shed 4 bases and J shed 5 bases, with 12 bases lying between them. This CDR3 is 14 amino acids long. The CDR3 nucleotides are TGTGCCAGCAGCCCCGAGAACCCTACCGGGGAGCTGTTTTTT. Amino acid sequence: CASSPENPTGELFF. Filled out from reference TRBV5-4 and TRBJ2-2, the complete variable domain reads ETGVTQSPTHLIKTRGQQVTLRCSSQSGHNTVSWYQQALGQGPQFIFQYYREEENGRGNFPPRFSGLQFPNYSSELNVNALELDDSALYLCASSPENPTGELFFGEGSRLTVL.

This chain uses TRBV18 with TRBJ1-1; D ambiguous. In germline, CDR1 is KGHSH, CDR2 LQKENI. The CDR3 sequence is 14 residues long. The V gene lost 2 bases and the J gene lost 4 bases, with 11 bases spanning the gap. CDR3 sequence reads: CASSPSGIGTEAFF. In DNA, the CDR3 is TGTGCCAGCTCACCATCCGGGATTGGCACTGAAGCTTTCTTT. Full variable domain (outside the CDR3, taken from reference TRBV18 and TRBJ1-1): NAGVMQNPRHLVRRRGQEARLRCSPMKGHSHVYWYRQLPEEGLKFMVYLQKENIIDESGMPKERFSAEFPKEGPSILRIQQVVRGDSAAYFCASSPSGIGTEAFFGQGTRLTVV.

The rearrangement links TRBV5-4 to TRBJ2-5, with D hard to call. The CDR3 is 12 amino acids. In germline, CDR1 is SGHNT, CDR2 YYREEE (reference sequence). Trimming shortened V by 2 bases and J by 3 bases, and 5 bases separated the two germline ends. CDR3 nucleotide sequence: TGTGCCAGCAGCTTTCCCAAAGAGACCCAGTACTTC. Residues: CASSFPKETQYF.

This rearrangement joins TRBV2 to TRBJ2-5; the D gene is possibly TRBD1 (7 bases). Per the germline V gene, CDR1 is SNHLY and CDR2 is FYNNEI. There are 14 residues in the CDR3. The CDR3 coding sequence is TGTGCTAGTTCCGACAGGGCTAGCGTGGAGACCCAGTACTTC. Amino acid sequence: CASSDRASVETQYF.

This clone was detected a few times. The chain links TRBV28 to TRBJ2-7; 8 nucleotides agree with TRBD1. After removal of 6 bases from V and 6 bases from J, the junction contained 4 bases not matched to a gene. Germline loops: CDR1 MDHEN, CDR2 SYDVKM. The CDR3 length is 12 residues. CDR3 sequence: CASRGQGGEQYF. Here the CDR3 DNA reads TGTGCCAGCAGAGGACAGGGCGGCGAGCAGTACTTC.